These T cell receptor beta chains were read from a single sample in a study of CD8 T cells in Susac syndrome. MiXCR, applied by TCRdb to the immunoSEQ multiplex PCR reads, yields one record per CDR3 protein. The repertoire holds roughly 400,000 distinct CDR3 sequences, roughly 85% seen once, with approximately 0.12% in the top ten. Sequences were obtained from CD8+ T cells from PBMCs. Every receptor here comes from a human donor with multiple sclerosis. CDR3s include the opening cysteine and the closing phenylalanine or tryptophan.

len: 13; v_gene: TRBV19; j_gene: TRBJ1-5; CDR3aa: CASTMVGNQPQHF
len: 16; v_gene: TRBV4-1; j_gene: TRBJ1-1; CDR3aa: CASSQVGTGELAEAFF
len: 16; v_gene: TRBV27; j_gene: TRBJ1-4; CDR3aa: CASSFEVTGSYEKLFF
len: 18; v_gene: TRBV20-1; j_gene: TRBJ2-2; CDR3aa: CSARALEGDRLNTGELFF
len: 16; v_gene: TRBV6-5; j_gene: TRBJ2-1; CDR3aa: CASSYPGTSGYNEQFF
len: 13; v_gene: TRBV7-2; j_gene: TRBJ2-6; CDR3aa: CASSFPPENVLTF
len: 18; v_gene: TRBV25-1; j_gene: TRBJ2-3; CDR3aa: CASSFTPTSGRRSDTQYF
len: 15; v_gene: TRBV10-3; j_gene: TRBJ2-5; CDR3aa: CAISASGTDEETQYF
len: 15; v_gene: TRBV7-2; j_gene: TRBJ2-7; CDR3aa: CASSTTRHPLSEQYF
len: 16; v_gene: TRBV12-3/TRBV12-4; j_gene: TRBJ2-2; CDR3aa: CASSSEKRENTGELFF
len: 11; v_gene: TRBV10-3; j_gene: TRBJ2-7; CDR3aa: CAISDGYEQYF
len: 17; v_gene: TRBV6-5; j_gene: TRBJ2-7; CDR3aa: CASSYSIVVQGEHEQYF
len: 17; v_gene: TRBV11-2; j_gene: TRBJ2-7; CDR3aa: CASSLRPRDGFGYEQYF
len: 17; v_gene: TRBV29-1; j_gene: TRBJ2-7; CDR3aa: CSVEGPVGQGPSYEQYF
len: 11; v_gene: TRBV30; j_gene: TRBJ1-2; CDR3aa: CAWSVNDGYTF
len: 15; v_gene: TRBV25-1; j_gene: TRBJ2-7; CDR3aa: CASSGNTGTSYEQYF
len: 16; v_gene: TRBV18; j_gene: TRBJ2-7; CDR3aa: CASSPQDRTSSYEQYF
len: 15; v_gene: TRBV6-1; j_gene: TRBJ2-7; CDR3aa: CASSEVASAPYEQYF
len: 12; v_gene: TRBV5-4; j_gene: TRBJ2-1; CDR3aa: CASRDLDNEQFF